This entry features one T cell receptor beta chain sequence. Its specificity is unknown. Trimming shortened V by 6 bases and J by 6 bases, and 15 bases separated the two germline ends. This CDR3 contains 13 residues. Per germline, CDR1 MNHEY and CDR2 SVGAGI. The sample comes from a study of T cell therapy after organ transplantation. The wider study: Expansion used a peptide pool of 30 HLA class I and II CMV epitopes. Up to 6 doses were given at 2-week intervals. Study conclusions and caveats: Post-therapy CD8 clonality change correlated inversely with pretherapy clonality.

TCRdb keeps only in-frame clones here, not all; method: immunoSEQ multiplex PCR. The repertoire consists of over 45,000 clones, with 85% to 95% occurring once and the leading ten covering 2.5% to 4%. This sequence originates from a human patient who had received a solid organ transplant and had CMV disease. The sequencing used CD8+ T cells from blood, collected before autologous CMV-specific T cell therapy. The chain employs TRBV6-5 and TRBJ2-7; either TRBD1 or TRBD2 may fit D (6 bases each). CDR3 protein: CASREGVRGEQYF. DNA for the CDR3: TGTGCCAGCAGGGAGGGGGTAAGAGGCGAGCAGTACTTC.